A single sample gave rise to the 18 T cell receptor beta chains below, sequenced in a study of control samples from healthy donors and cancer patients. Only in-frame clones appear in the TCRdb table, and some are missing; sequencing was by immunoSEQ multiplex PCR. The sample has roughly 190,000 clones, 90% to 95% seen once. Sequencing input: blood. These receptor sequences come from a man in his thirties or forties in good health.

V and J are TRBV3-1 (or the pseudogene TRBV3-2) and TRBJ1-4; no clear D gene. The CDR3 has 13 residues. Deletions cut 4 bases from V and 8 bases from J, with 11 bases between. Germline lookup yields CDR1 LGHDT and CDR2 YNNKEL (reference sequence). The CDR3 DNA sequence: TGTGCCAGCAGCCTACGGACGGAGGAAAAACTGTTTTTT. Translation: CASSLRTEEKLFF.

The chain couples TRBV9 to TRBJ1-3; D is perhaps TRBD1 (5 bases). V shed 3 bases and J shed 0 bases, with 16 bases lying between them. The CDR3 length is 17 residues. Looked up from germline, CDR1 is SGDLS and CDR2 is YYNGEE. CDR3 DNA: TGTGCCAGCAGCGACGGTGGGGAGGGGAGCTCTGGAAACACCATATATTTT. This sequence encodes CASSDGGEGSSGNTIYF.

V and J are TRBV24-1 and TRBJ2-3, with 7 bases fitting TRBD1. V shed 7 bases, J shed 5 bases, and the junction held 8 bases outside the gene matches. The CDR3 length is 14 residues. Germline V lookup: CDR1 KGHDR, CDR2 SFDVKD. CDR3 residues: CATSPGQPVDTQYF. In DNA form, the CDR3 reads TGTGCCACCAGCCCGGGACAGCCAGTAGATACGCAGTATTTT.

The CDR3 sequence: CASSYSTGGYGYTF. DNA of the CDR3: TGTGCCAGCAGTTACTCGACAGGGGGCTATGGCTACACCTTC. The rearrangement uses TRBV6-5 and TRBJ1-2; 9 nucleotides align to TRBD1. The trim removed 0 bases at V and 4 bases at J, leaving 0 bases unmatched. The CDR3 runs to 14 residues. Germline V gives CDR1 MNHEY, CDR2 SVGAGI.

CDR3 nucleotide sequence: TGTGCCAGCAGTGAAGGACAGGGTGGGGCCAACGTCCTGACTTTC. It codes for CASSEGQGGANVLTF. The V gene is TRBV6-1, the J gene TRBJ2-6, with 7 bases lining up with TRBD1. V shed 1 base, J shed 3 bases, and the junction held 0 bases outside the gene matches. This CDR3 contains 15 residues. The germline CDR1 and CDR2 sequences are MNHNS and SASEGT.

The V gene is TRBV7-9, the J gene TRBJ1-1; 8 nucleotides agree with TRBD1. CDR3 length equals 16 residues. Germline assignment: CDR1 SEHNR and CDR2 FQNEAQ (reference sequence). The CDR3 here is CAIYGDRGQMNTEAFF. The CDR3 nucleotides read TGTGCAATATACGGCGACAGGGGTCAAATGAACACTGAAGCTTTCTTT. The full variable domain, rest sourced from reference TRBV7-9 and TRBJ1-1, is DTGVSQNPRHKITKRGQNVTFRCDPISEHNRLYWYRQTLGQGPEFLTYFQNEAQLEKSRLLSDRFSAERPKGSFSTLEIQRTEQGDSAMYLCAIYGDRGQMNTEAFFGQGTRLTVV.

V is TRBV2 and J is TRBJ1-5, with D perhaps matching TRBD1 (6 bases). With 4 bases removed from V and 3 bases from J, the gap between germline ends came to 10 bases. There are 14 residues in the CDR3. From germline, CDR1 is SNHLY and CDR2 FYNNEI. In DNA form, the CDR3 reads TGTGCCAGCAGTGGACAGGCCAACAATCAGCCCCAGCATTTT. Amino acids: CASSGQANNQPQHF. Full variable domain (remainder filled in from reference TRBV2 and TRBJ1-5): EPEVTQTPSHQVTQMGQEVILRCVPISNHLYFYWYRQILGQKVEFLVSFYNNEISEKSEIFDDQFSVERPDGSNFTLKIRSTKLEDSAMYFCASSGQANNQPQHFGDGTRLSIL.

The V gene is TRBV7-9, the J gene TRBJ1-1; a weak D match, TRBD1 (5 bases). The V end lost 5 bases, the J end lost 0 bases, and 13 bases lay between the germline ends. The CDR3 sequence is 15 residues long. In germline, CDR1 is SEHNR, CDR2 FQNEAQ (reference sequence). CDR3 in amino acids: CASSPRQNMNTEAFF. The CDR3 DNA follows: TGTGCCAGCAGCCCCAGACAGAACATGAACACTGAAGCTTTCTTT.

CDR3 bases: TGTGCCAGCAGGCGGGGACAGGGGACTTACGAGCAGTACTTC. Translated: CASRRGQGTYEQYF. This chain joins TRBV6-5 and TRBJ2-7; 10 positions agree with TRBD1. CDR3 size: 14 residues. Germline CDR1 and CDR2: MNHEY and SVGAGI. Trimming took 6 bases from V and 4 from J; bases not matched to a gene: 6.

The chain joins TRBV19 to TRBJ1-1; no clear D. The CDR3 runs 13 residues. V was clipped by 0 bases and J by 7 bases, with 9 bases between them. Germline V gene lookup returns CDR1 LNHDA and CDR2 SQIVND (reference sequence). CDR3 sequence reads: CASSIDQAGEAFF. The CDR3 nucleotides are TGTGCCAGTAGTATAGACCAGGCCGGTGAAGCTTTCTTT. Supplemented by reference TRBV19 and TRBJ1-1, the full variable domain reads DGGITQSPKYLFRKEGQNVTLSCEQNLNHDAMYWYRQDPGQGLRLIYYSQIVNDFQKGDIAEGYSVSREKKESFPLTVTSAQKNPTAFYLCASSIDQAGEAFFGQGTRLTVV.

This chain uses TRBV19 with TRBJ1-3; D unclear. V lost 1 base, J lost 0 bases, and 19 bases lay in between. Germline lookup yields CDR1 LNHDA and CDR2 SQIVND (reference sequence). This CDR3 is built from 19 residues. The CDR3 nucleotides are TGTGCCAGTAGTATAGGACCCAACAAGTCAGGCCTCTCTGGAAACACCATATATTTT. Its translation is CASSIGPNKSGLSGNTIYF.

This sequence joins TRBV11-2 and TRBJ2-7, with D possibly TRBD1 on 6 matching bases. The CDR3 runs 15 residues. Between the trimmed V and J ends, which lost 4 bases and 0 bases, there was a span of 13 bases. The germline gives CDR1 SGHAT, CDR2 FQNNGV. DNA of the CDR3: TGTGCCAGCAGCTCAAACCGGGACACCTCCTACGAGCAGTACTTC. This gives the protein CASSSNRDTSYEQYF.

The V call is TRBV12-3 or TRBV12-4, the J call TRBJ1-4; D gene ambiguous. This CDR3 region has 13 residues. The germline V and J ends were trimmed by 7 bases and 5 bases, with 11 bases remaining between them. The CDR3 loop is CASKIRGNEKLFF. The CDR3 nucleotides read TGTGCCAGCAAAATCCGAGGGAATGAAAAACTGTTTTTT.

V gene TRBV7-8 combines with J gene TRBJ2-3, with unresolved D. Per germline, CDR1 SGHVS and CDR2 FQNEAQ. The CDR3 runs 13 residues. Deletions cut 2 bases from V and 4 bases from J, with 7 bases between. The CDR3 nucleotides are TGTGCCAGCAGCTTAAGGTGGCCAGATACGCAGTATTTT. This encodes CASSLRWPDTQYF.

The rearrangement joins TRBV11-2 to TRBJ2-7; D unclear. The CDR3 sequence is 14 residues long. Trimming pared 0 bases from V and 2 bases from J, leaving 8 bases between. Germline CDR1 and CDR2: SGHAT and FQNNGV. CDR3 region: CASSLELLAYEQYF. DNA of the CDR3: TGTGCCAGCAGCTTAGAACTCCTCGCCTACGAGCAGTACTTC.

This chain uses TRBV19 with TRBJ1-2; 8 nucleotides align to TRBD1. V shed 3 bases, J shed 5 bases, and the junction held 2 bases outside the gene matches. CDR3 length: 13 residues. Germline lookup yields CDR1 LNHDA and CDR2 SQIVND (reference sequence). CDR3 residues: CASSITGGYGYTF. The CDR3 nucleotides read TGTGCCAGTAGTATTACAGGGGGATATGGCTACACCTTC.

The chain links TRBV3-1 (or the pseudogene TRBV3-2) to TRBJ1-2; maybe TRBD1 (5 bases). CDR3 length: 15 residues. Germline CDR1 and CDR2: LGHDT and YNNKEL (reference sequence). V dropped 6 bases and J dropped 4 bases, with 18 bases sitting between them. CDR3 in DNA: TGTGCCAGCAGTCGTACCGCGGGGGGGGGCTATGGCTACACCTTC. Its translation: CASSRTAGGGYGYTF.

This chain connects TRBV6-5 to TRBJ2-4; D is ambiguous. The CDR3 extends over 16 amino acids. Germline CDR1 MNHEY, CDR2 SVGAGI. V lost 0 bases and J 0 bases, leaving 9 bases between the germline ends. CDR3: CASSYSRQLAKNIQYF. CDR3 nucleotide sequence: TGTGCCAGCAGTTACTCGAGGCAGTTAGCCAAAAACATTCAGTACTTC.